The clone carrying this T cell receptor (beta chain) has more than one count but fewer than ten. Its antigen is as yet unknown. This sample is drawn from a study of CD8+CD57+ T cells in acquired aplastic anemia. Findings of the study overall: The study found no significant CD8+ Simpson's diversity difference between patients and controls.

The use of genomic DNA as template underpinned the TCR beta VDJ and CDR3 profiling. TCRdb processed the reads anew with MiXCR; each CDR3 protein has one entry. The sample lists 150,000 to 200,000 distinct CDR3 sequences; around 52% were seen once. In patients chosen for sequencing, flow cytometry had shown CD8+CD57+ cell expansion. Every one of the patients had aplastic anemia (severe, acquired). By the time of blood sampling, patients had still received no therapy. Trimming took off 5 bases at V and 5 bases at J, with 11 bases between the two ends. Germline V CDR1 and CDR2: LNHNV, YYDKDF (reference sequence). There are 13 residues in the CDR3.

This chain joins TRBV15 and TRBJ2-3; no reliable D call. This TCR came from a human donor with aplastic anemia. Sequencing input: sorted CD4+, CD8+, or CD8+CD57+ T cells (not recorded which) from PBMCs. CDR3 coding DNA: TGTGCCACCAGCCCAAGAGGAGTAGATACGCAGTATTTT. Its translation: CATSPRGVDTQYF. Variable domain in full (rest from reference TRBV15 and TRBJ2-3): DAMVIQNPRYQVTQFGKPVTLSCSQTLNHNVMYWYQQKSSQAPKLLFHYYDKDFNNEADTPDNFQSRRPNTSFCFLDIRSPGLGDTAMYLCATSPRGVDTQYFGPGTRLTVL.